These T cell receptor beta chains were read from a single sample in a study of blood T cell repertoires in COVID-19. Some clones are missing from TCRdb's copy, which holds only in-frame ones; the method was immunoSEQ multiplex PCR. Counted here are around 300,000 clones, approximately 89% occurring once; the ten biggest clones make up 5% to 6%. The sequenced sample was PBMCs or T cells enriched from blood (not recorded which). These receptors all stem from a man between 25 and 39 years old who had recovered from COVID-19. CDR3s include the opening cysteine and the closing phenylalanine or tryptophan. Each record gives: CDR3 DNA, CDR3 protein, D gene, clone size, CDR3 length, J gene, V gene. The D gene is left open where the match is weak. Expanded clones get a size class; other rows say once, few or many, or leave the size out.

TGTGCCAGCAGCGCCCGGGACAGGGGGCCTGATACGCAGTATTTT | CASSARDRGPDTQYF | TRBD1 | - | 15 | TRBJ2-3 | TRBV5-4
TGTGCCAGCAGCTTGAGAAGCAAGTCTGAGACCCAGTACTTC | CASSLRSKSETQYF | - | - | 14 | TRBJ2-5 | TRBV7-9
TGTGCCATCAGTGAGCCCTCTAACGGACAGTATGGCTACACCTTC | CAISEPSNGQYGYTF | - | - | 15 | TRBJ1-2 | TRBV10-3
TGCGCCAGCAGTGGGGGGCAGGGAAGGGACGAGCAGTACTTC | CASSGGQGRDEQYF | - | - | 14 | TRBJ2-7 | TRBV10-1
TGTGCCAGCTCACTGAACAGGGGCGGTGAGACCCAGTACTTC | CASSLNRGGETQYF | TRBD1 | - | 14 | TRBJ2-5 | TRBV18
TGTGCCAGCAGTAGGGGACAGGGCTTCACAGATACGCAGTATTTT | CASSRGQGFTDTQYF | TRBD1 | - | 15 | TRBJ2-3 | TRBV6-5
TGTGCCTGGAGTGTTTTACAGAACAATGAGCAGTTCTTC | CAWSVLQNNEQFF | - | - | 13 | TRBJ2-1 | TRBV30
TGTGCCAGCAGCCGCTTGAGACAGGGCGATGAGCAGTTCTTC | CASSRLRQGDEQFF | TRBD1 | - | 14 | TRBJ2-1 | TRBV3-1/TRBV3-2
TGTGCCAGCAGCCACTCCTACGAGCAGTACTTC | CASSHSYEQYF | - | - | 11 | TRBJ2-7 | TRBV7-9
TGTGCCAGCAGCGTATGGAGGGAGACGGAGCAGTTCTTC | CASSVWRETEQFF | - | - | 13 | TRBJ2-1 | TRBV9
TGTGCCAGCAGCCTGGGACAGGGCGCCGAAGCTTTCTTT | CASSLGQGAEAFF | TRBD1 | - | 13 | TRBJ1-1 | TRBV12-3/TRBV12-4
TGTGCCAGCAGTTTAGTCTCAGCGACAGATACGCAGTATTTT | CASSLVSATDTQYF | - | - | 14 | TRBJ2-3 | TRBV27
TGTGCCAGTAGTAGACAGGGACGTGATCAGCCCCAGCATTTT | CASSRQGRDQPQHF | TRBD1 | - | 14 | TRBJ1-5 | TRBV19
TGTGCCAGCAGCCAAGATCTACCGGGCTATGGCTACACCTTC | CASSQDLPGYGYTF | - | - | 14 | TRBJ1-2 | TRBV3-1/TRBV3-2
TGTGCCAGAAGCCTTAAGTGTAGGGGAGGGGACGAGACCCAGTACTTC | CARSLKCRGGDETQYF | TRBD2 | - | 16 | TRBJ2-5 | TRBV5-3
TGCGCCAGCAGCTATCGGGACAGGGGGTCCTATGGCTACACCTTC | CASSYRDRGSYGYTF | TRBD1 | - | 15 | TRBJ1-2 | TRBV5-1
TGCGCCAGCAGCGCCGGACTATCCCCAACCAGCACAGATACGCAGTATTTT | CASSAGLSPTSTDTQYF | - | - | 17 | TRBJ2-3 | TRBV5-1
TGTGCCAGCAGTGAAAACAGGGGGATTCAGGAGACCCAGTACTTC | CASSENRGIQETQYF | TRBD1 | - | 15 | TRBJ2-5 | TRBV6-1
TGTGCCAGCAGCTTGGTTCTGGGACAGGGGAATTCACCCCTCCACTTT | CASSLVLGQGNSPLHF | TRBD1 | once | 16 | TRBJ1-6 | TRBV5-5
TGTGCCAGCAGCTTAGCCAGGGATTCACCCCTCCACTTT | CASSLARDSPLHF | - | - | 13 | TRBJ1-6 | TRBV7-2
TGCAGCGTTCCTCTCGACAGATCAGATACGCAGTATTTT | CSVPLDRSDTQYF | - | - | 13 | TRBJ2-3 | TRBV29-1
TGTGCCAGCGGATGGGCCCCTCATGAGCAGTACTTC | CASGWAPHEQYF | - | few | 12 | TRBJ2-7 | TRBV27
TGTGCCAGCAGCCAAGATCTCAACAGGGGGCAGGGCAATGAGCAGTTCTTC | CASSQDLNRGQGNEQFF | TRBD1 | - | 17 | TRBJ2-1 | TRBV3-1/TRBV3-2
TGCAGCGTTGATGGGGGGACAGGTAGCACAGATACGCAGTATTTT | CSVDGGTGSTDTQYF | TRBD1 | - | 15 | TRBJ2-3 | TRBV29-1
TGTGCCAGTAGCCGACAGGCGAGGATGAACACTGAAGCTTTCTTT | CASSRQARMNTEAFF | - | - | 15 | TRBJ1-1 | TRBV19
TGTGCCAGTAGCCTCCCCGGGGACAGGGTTAGGGACCAGGGTTTTGAGCAGTTCTTC | CASSLPGDRVRDQGFEQFF | TRBD1 | - | 19 | TRBJ2-1 | TRBV19
TGTGCCAGCGATGGGACAGCCTCTGGAAACACCATATATTTT | CASDGTASGNTIYF | TRBD1 | - | 14 | TRBJ1-3 | TRBV6-6
TGTGCCAGCAGCGTAGGGACTAGAAAGAATACCGGGGAGCTGTTTTTT | CASSVGTRKNTGELFF | TRBD2 | - | 16 | TRBJ2-2 | TRBV9
TGTGCCATCAGTTCATCGGGACAGGGGGCGCGCGGTGGGGAGCTGTTTTTT | CAISSSGQGARGGELFF | TRBD1 | once | 17 | TRBJ2-2 | TRBV10-3
TGTGCCAGCAGACCAGAACATAGCAATCAGCCCCAGCATTTT | CASRPEHSNQPQHF | - | - | 14 | TRBJ1-5 | TRBV6-5
TGTGCCAGCAGCTTAGTAGGGGCTGGAAACACCATATATTTT | CASSLVGAGNTIYF | - | - | 14 | TRBJ1-3 | TRBV7-8
TGTGCCAGCAGTTTTTATCAGGGGGCAGGCGACGAGCAGTACTTC | CASSFYQGAGDEQYF | TRBD1 | - | 15 | TRBJ2-7 | TRBV28
TGTGCCAGCAGCTTCGGACAGGGGTCAGTCGGGGAGCTGTTTTTT | CASSFGQGSVGELFF | TRBD1 | few | 15 | TRBJ2-2 | TRBV7-3
TGTGCCAGCAGTTCCAGGGCCCCTCCATATAATTCACCCCTCCACTTT | CASSSRAPPYNSPLHF | - | - | 16 | TRBJ1-6 | TRBV6-6
TGCGCCAGCAGCCAAGATAAGACAGGGCGACATCAGCCCCAGCATTTT | CASSQDKTGRHQPQHF | TRBD1 | - | 16 | TRBJ1-5 | TRBV4-1
TGCGCCAGCAGCTTGGACGGCAGGGCTGGCACAGATACGCAGTATTTT | CASSLDGRAGTDTQYF | - | - | 16 | TRBJ2-3 | TRBV5-1
TGTGCCAGCACTCTCCGGCTAGCGGGGGCCTTGTCCCGCACAGATACGCAGTATTTT | CASTLRLAGALSRTDTQYF | TRBD2 | - | 19 | TRBJ2-3 | TRBV2
TGTGCCAGCAGCTTACAGGTACTGAACACTGAAGCTTTCTTT | CASSLQVLNTEAFF | - | - | 14 | TRBJ1-1 | TRBV7-3
TGTGCCAGCACCGGAGGACAGCTGAACACTGAAGCTTTCTTT | CASTGGQLNTEAFF | - | - | 14 | TRBJ1-1 | TRBV28
TGTGCCATCAGTGAGTCGAAAGGGAGCTCACCCCTCCACTTT | CAISESKGSSPLHF | - | - | 14 | TRBJ1-6 | TRBV10-3
TGTGCCAGCAGGGGGGACAGTTCTAACTATGGCTACACCTTC | CASRGDSSNYGYTF | TRBD1 | - | 14 | TRBJ1-2 | TRBV2
TGTGCCAGCAGTAAGGGACAGGGGGCGGGAGAGACCCAGTACTTC | CASSKGQGAGETQYF | TRBD1 | few | 15 | TRBJ2-5 | TRBV6-6
TGTGCCAGCAGTTCAGGGTTTACCTACGAGCAGTACTTC | CASSSGFTYEQYF | - | - | 13 | TRBJ2-7 | TRBV7-9
TGTGCCAGCAGCCAAACTAGCGCCTACGAGCAGTACTTC | CASSQTSAYEQYF | TRBD2 | - | 13 | TRBJ2-7 | TRBV3-1/TRBV3-2
TGTGCCAGCAGCTTGACAGATAGAGGTGAAAAACTGTTTTTT | CASSLTDRGEKLFF | - | few | 14 | TRBJ1-4 | TRBV7-9
TGTGCCAGTAGTATAGCTACAGGGGTCTACGAGCAGTACTTC | CASSIATGVYEQYF | TRBD1 | - | 14 | TRBJ2-7 | TRBV19
TGTGCCAGCAGCTTTGGAAGGGACACGAACACCGGGGAGCTGTTTTTT | CASSFGRDTNTGELFF | - | - | 16 | TRBJ2-2 | TRBV5-6
TGTGCCAGTAGTATAGAGATCTGGACAGCTGGAAACACCATATATTTT | CASSIEIWTAGNTIYF | - | - | 16 | TRBJ1-3 | TRBV19
TGTGCCAGCAAAAGGGACAGCTACTATAATTCACCCCTCCACTTT | CASKRDSYYNSPLHF | TRBD1 | - | 15 | TRBJ1-6 | TRBV2